This TCR beta chain derives from a study of blood T cell repertoires in COVID-19. Turning to the study itself: In each case, the material was cDNA or gDNA derived from T cells, B-cell-depleted T cells, or PBMCs.

Original handling: Estimates of nucleated cell counts were drawn from the amplification of reference gene primers. Some clones are missing from TCRdb's copy, which holds only in-frame ones; the method was immunoSEQ multiplex PCR. Clone size and the V and J calls come from that table; the DNA yielded D and trimming. In the table there are 100,000 to 150,000 clones, 85% of which are singletons. Between the trimmed V and J ends, which lost 4 bases and 0 bases, there was a span of 7 bases. Per the germline V gene, CDR1 is SGHAT and CDR2 is FQDESV (reference sequence). CDR3 length: 15 residues. Sequenced material: peripheral blood. The chain uses TRBV11-1 and TRBJ1-6; D unclear. This receptor was obtained from a man older than 75 with active or convalescent COVID-19. The CDR3: CASSSERSYNSPLHF. For the CDR3, the DNA is TGTGCCAGCAGCTCCGAGCGCTCCTATAATTCACCCCTCCACTTT. The full variable domain, its missing parts supplied by reference TRBV11-1 and TRBJ1-6, is EAEVAQSPRYKITEKSQAVAFWCDPISGHATLYWYRQILGQGPELLVQFQDESVVDDSQLPKDRFSAERLKGVDSTLKIQPAELGDSAMYLCASSSERSYNSPLHFGNGTRLTVT.